Listed below are T cell receptor beta chains from one sample, sequenced in a study of blood T cell repertoires in COVID-19. Repertoires were generated with immunoSEQ multiplex PCR, while TCRdb's copy carries only in-frame clones and drops some. This sample has more than 250,000 clones, with over 75% found just once. Source material: PBMCs or T cells enriched from blood (not recorded which). The source of these receptors is a man younger than 40 who had recovered from COVID-19. CDR3s include the opening cysteine and the closing phenylalanine or tryptophan. The D gene is left open where the match is weak. Not all rows give a size; the values are once, few, many and, for expanded clones, a class.

CDR3nt: TGTGCCACTCGGGGACAGAATGGCTACACCTTC
CDR3aa: CATRGQNGYTF
len: 11
j_gene: TRBJ1-2
abundance: -
v_gene: TRBV10-3
d_gene: TRBD1

CDR3nt: TGTGCCAGCACCTTCGGGTCGGGGTACGGGGCCAACGTCCTGACTTTC
CDR3aa: CASTFGSGYGANVLTF
len: 16
j_gene: TRBJ2-6
abundance: -
v_gene: TRBV5-6
d_gene: -

CDR3nt: TGTGCCAGCAGCCCCCGGAGAGGGAGAAACTATGGCTACACCTTC
CDR3aa: CASSPRRGRNYGYTF
len: 15
j_gene: TRBJ1-2
abundance: -
v_gene: TRBV7-8
d_gene: -

CDR3nt: TGTGCCAGCAGCCCACGACAGGGGTCGGGCACTGAAGCTTTCTTT
CDR3aa: CASSPRQGSGTEAFF
len: 15
j_gene: TRBJ1-1
abundance: -
v_gene: TRBV9
d_gene: TRBD1

CDR3nt: TGTGCCAGCAGTCAGCGACTCGCTAGCACAGATACGCAGTATTTT
CDR3aa: CASSQRLASTDTQYF
len: 15
j_gene: TRBJ2-3
abundance: -
v_gene: TRBV25-1
d_gene: -

CDR3nt: TGTGCCAGCAGCATCGTAGGGGGATTGTTCAGAAAACTGTTTTTT
CDR3aa: CASSIVGGLFRKLFF
len: 15
j_gene: TRBJ1-4
abundance: -
v_gene: TRBV2
d_gene: -

CDR3nt: TGTGCCATATGGGACAGGGGGTACAATCAGCCCCAGCATTTT
CDR3aa: CAIWDRGYNQPQHF
len: 14
j_gene: TRBJ1-5
abundance: -
v_gene: TRBV28
d_gene: TRBD1

CDR3nt: TGTGCCAGCTCTGGGGCGACGATCGGAAACACCATATATTTT
CDR3aa: CASSGATIGNTIYF
len: 14
j_gene: TRBJ1-3
abundance: -
v_gene: TRBV6-5
d_gene: -

CDR3nt: TGTGCCAGCAGACCGGACAGGGGGCCCAACGAGCAGTACTTC
CDR3aa: CASRPDRGPNEQYF
len: 14
j_gene: TRBJ2-7
abundance: -
v_gene: TRBV27
d_gene: TRBD1

CDR3nt: TGTGCCAGCAGCGAAAGACAGCCAGGGTATAGAAACACCATATATTTT
CDR3aa: CASSERQPGYRNTIYF
len: 16
j_gene: TRBJ1-3
abundance: -
v_gene: TRBV6-1
d_gene: -

CDR3nt: TGTGCCAGCGGACTACAGGGGGGGTTTAACTATGGCTACACCTTC
CDR3aa: CASGLQGGFNYGYTF
len: 15
j_gene: TRBJ1-2
abundance: -
v_gene: TRBV27
d_gene: TRBD1

CDR3nt: TGTGCCAGCAGCCAAGGACAGGGGGTGGCTTATCACTATGGCTACACCTTC
CDR3aa: CASSQGQGVAYHYGYTF
len: 17
j_gene: TRBJ1-2
abundance: -
v_gene: TRBV7-6
d_gene: TRBD1

CDR3nt: TGTGCCAGCAGTGAAGGACAGGGGGCGCCTTCCCCCTACGAGCAGTACTTC
CDR3aa: CASSEGQGAPSPYEQYF
len: 17
j_gene: TRBJ2-7
abundance: few
v_gene: TRBV6-1
d_gene: TRBD1

CDR3nt: TGTGCCAGTAGTATCAGGTCGGATACGCAGTATTTT
CDR3aa: CASSIRSDTQYF
len: 12
j_gene: TRBJ2-3
abundance: once
v_gene: TRBV19
d_gene: -

CDR3nt: TGTGCCAGCAGCTTAGAGTTACAGGGGGCGTCTGGCTACACCTTC
CDR3aa: CASSLELQGASGYTF
len: 15
j_gene: TRBJ1-2
abundance: -
v_gene: TRBV7-2
d_gene: TRBD1

CDR3nt: TGTGCCAGCAATCTCGGACTAAACTATGGCTACACCTTC
CDR3aa: CASNLGLNYGYTF
len: 13
j_gene: TRBJ1-2
abundance: -
v_gene: TRBV5-8
d_gene: -

CDR3nt: TGCGCCAGCAGCTTCCTAGCGGGGGGGCAGGATGAGCAGTTCTTC
CDR3aa: CASSFLAGGQDEQFF
len: 15
j_gene: TRBJ2-1
abundance: -
v_gene: TRBV5-1
d_gene: TRBD2

CDR3nt: TGCGCCAGCAGCGCCGGGACAGCTTACGAGCAGTACTTC
CDR3aa: CASSAGTAYEQYF
len: 13
j_gene: TRBJ2-7
abundance: few
v_gene: TRBV10-1
d_gene: TRBD1

CDR3nt: TGCGCCAGCAGCTTGTACACTAGGGGGGGCACGGCAGATACGCAGTATTTT
CDR3aa: CASSLYTRGGTADTQYF
len: 17
j_gene: TRBJ2-3
abundance: -
v_gene: TRBV5-1
d_gene: -

CDR3nt: TGTGCCAGCGCGCAGGGGGCGACCACTGAAGCTTTCTTT
CDR3aa: CASAQGATTEAFF
len: 13
j_gene: TRBJ1-1
abundance: -
v_gene: TRBV27
d_gene: TRBD1

CDR3nt: TGCAGCGGAGTTCGGGACAGCCTAATGGGCACTGAAGCTTTCTTT
CDR3aa: CSGVRDSLMGTEAFF
len: 15
j_gene: TRBJ1-1
abundance: -
v_gene: TRBV29-1
d_gene: TRBD1

CDR3nt: TGTGCCAGCAGTGAACGAAAGGCGTGGTCAGAGGAATACGCGAACACCGGGGAGCTGTTTTTT
CDR3aa: CASSERKAWSEEYANTGELFF
len: 21
j_gene: TRBJ2-2
abundance: -
v_gene: TRBV2
d_gene: -

CDR3nt: TGCAGCGCCATTAACACCGGGGAGCTGTTTTTT
CDR3aa: CSAINTGELFF
len: 11
j_gene: TRBJ2-2
abundance: -
v_gene: TRBV29-1
d_gene: -

CDR3nt: TGCGCCAGCAGCAGGGACAGGGGGGATACGCAGTATTTT
CDR3aa: CASSRDRGDTQYF
len: 13
j_gene: TRBJ2-3
abundance: -
v_gene: TRBV5-1
d_gene: TRBD1

CDR3nt: TGCGCCAGCAGCCAAGACTTGGTCCCCGGTGGACAGCTGAGTAGGGCTGGCTACACCTTC
CDR3aa: CASSQDLVPGGQLSRAGYTF
len: 20
j_gene: TRBJ1-2
abundance: -
v_gene: TRBV4-3
d_gene: -

CDR3nt: TGTGCCTGTCTTCAGGGGGCTGCAGATACGCAGTATTTT
CDR3aa: CACLQGAADTQYF
len: 13
j_gene: TRBJ2-3
abundance: -
v_gene: TRBV30
d_gene: TRBD1

CDR3nt: TGTGCCAGCAGCTCCTCCCAGGGGATAGGGATTCAGTACTTC
CDR3aa: CASSSSQGIGIQYF
len: 14
j_gene: TRBJ2-4
abundance: -
v_gene: TRBV9
d_gene: -

CDR3nt: TGTGCCAGCAGCGTAGAGGGGGCCCTCAGCACAGATACGCAGTATTTT
CDR3aa: CASSVEGALSTDTQYF
len: 16
j_gene: TRBJ2-3
abundance: -
v_gene: TRBV9
d_gene: TRBD1

CDR3nt: TGTGCCAGCAGCCCCCTGGCAGCGGGGAGCACAGATACGCAGTATTTT
CDR3aa: CASSPLAAGSTDTQYF
len: 16
j_gene: TRBJ2-3
abundance: -
v_gene: TRBV7-3
d_gene: TRBD2

CDR3nt: TGTGCCAGCAGCCCCGACAACACCTACAATGAGCAGTTCTTC
CDR3aa: CASSPDNTYNEQFF
len: 14
j_gene: TRBJ2-1
abundance: -
v_gene: TRBV3-1/TRBV3-2
d_gene: -

CDR3nt: TGTGCCAGCACCAAGGGGCAGGTAAACAATGAGCAGTTCTTC
CDR3aa: CASTKGQVNNEQFF
len: 14
j_gene: TRBJ2-1
abundance: -
v_gene: TRBV6-5
d_gene: -

CDR3nt: TGTGCCAGCAGTCCGGTTAATAATTCACCCCTCCACTTT
CDR3aa: CASSPVNNSPLHF
len: 13
j_gene: TRBJ1-6
abundance: -
v_gene: TRBV7-8
d_gene: -

CDR3nt: TGTGCCAGCGCGGGCCTCTCGCAAGGAGAGACCCAGTACTTC
CDR3aa: CASAGLSQGETQYF
len: 14
j_gene: TRBJ2-5
abundance: -
v_gene: TRBV3-1/TRBV3-2
d_gene: -

CDR3nt: TGTGCCAGCAGTTCCCCCCGGGACAGGTTGTTTTTT
CDR3aa: CASSSPRDRLFF
len: 12
j_gene: TRBJ1-4
abundance: once
v_gene: TRBV12-3/TRBV12-4
d_gene: TRBD1

CDR3nt: TGTGCCAGCAGCCAAACTAGCGGGGTTTCCAATGAGCAGTTCTTC
CDR3aa: CASSQTSGVSNEQFF
len: 15
j_gene: TRBJ2-1
abundance: -
v_gene: TRBV3-1/TRBV3-2
d_gene: TRBD2

CDR3nt: TGCGCCAGCAGCTTGACAGGGGAGGATGGAAACACCATATATTTT
CDR3aa: CASSLTGEDGNTIYF
len: 15
j_gene: TRBJ1-3
abundance: -
v_gene: TRBV5-1
d_gene: TRBD1

CDR3nt: TGCGCCAGCGTTTCCGTCAGGCCCAACGAGCAGTACTTC
CDR3aa: CASVSVRPNEQYF
len: 13
j_gene: TRBJ2-7
abundance: -
v_gene: TRBV10-1
d_gene: -

CDR3nt: TGTGCCAGTAGTCCACCCGGTGGCTACAATGAGCAGTTCTTC
CDR3aa: CASSPPGGYNEQFF
len: 14
j_gene: TRBJ2-1
abundance: -
v_gene: TRBV19
d_gene: -

CDR3nt: TGCGCCAGCGGGCGGGGGTCCTATAATTCACCCCTCCACTTT
CDR3aa: CASGRGSYNSPLHF
len: 14
j_gene: TRBJ1-6
abundance: -
v_gene: TRBV4-1
d_gene: -

CDR3nt: TGTGCCAGCAACCGAGGGACAGGGATTTATGGCTACACCTTC
CDR3aa: CASNRGTGIYGYTF
len: 14
j_gene: TRBJ1-2
abundance: -
v_gene: TRBV7-8
d_gene: TRBD1

CDR3nt: TGTGCCAGCAGTGACCGCCTAATAGACAGGGTTGACGGAAACACCATATATTTT
CDR3aa: CASSDRLIDRVDGNTIYF
len: 18
j_gene: TRBJ1-3
abundance: -
v_gene: TRBV6-1
d_gene: TRBD1

CDR3nt: TGTGCCAGCAGCTTGGGAGCAGACCCCAGGGAAACTTATGGCTACACCTTC
CDR3aa: CASSLGADPRETYGYTF
len: 17
j_gene: TRBJ1-2
abundance: -
v_gene: TRBV5-5
d_gene: -

CDR3nt: TGTGCCAGCAGCTCCGACGTCCGAGGTGGCTATGGCTACACCTTC
CDR3aa: CASSSDVRGGYGYTF
len: 15
j_gene: TRBJ1-2
abundance: -
v_gene: TRBV5-6
d_gene: -

CDR3nt: TGCGCCAGCGGGGACTTCTACAATGAGCAGTTCTTC
CDR3aa: CASGDFYNEQFF
len: 12
j_gene: TRBJ2-1
abundance: -
v_gene: TRBV5-1
d_gene: -